A single T cell receptor (beta chain) is shown here with its context. The antigen remains undetermined. The data originate from a study of Ad26.COV2.S vaccination and SARS-CoV-2 variants. Study overall: As a participant in COV1001, the donor was in the Ad26.COV2.S trial arm. Findings and caveats of the study: Those who received vaccine or placebo ended up with similar non-spike TCR breadth.

Sample treatment: about 20 received Ad26.COV2.S at low or high dose, single or two shots; about 5 received placebo; per-sample allocation not given. The study sampled participants on day 63 after the first vaccine or placebo injection. This CDR3 spans 13 amino acids. Germline V gene lookup returns CDR1 PRHDT and CDR2 FYEKMQ (reference sequence). V lost 2 bases, J lost 1 base, and 5 bases lay in between. Clones were read by immunoSEQ multiplex PCR, and TCRdb kept only the in-frame ones, dropping some. This sample has about 390,000 clones; roughly nine tenths occur once, and the top ten carry under 4%.

The input for sequencing was peripheral blood, taken in a trial of Ad26.COV2.S vaccine versus placebo. The chain links TRBV13 to TRBJ1-1; D not resolved. This TCR was sampled from a person aged 18-65 years who received the Ad26.COV2.S COVID-19 vaccine or a placebo. CDR3 sequence (DNA): TGTGCCAGCAGCTTAACAAGGAACACTGAAGCTTTCTTT. Protein sequence: CASSLTRNTEAFF.